The 4 T cell receptor beta chains presented below share a single source sample, sequenced in a study of shared clonotypes between healthy human individuals. Sequencing was performed with immunoSEQ multiplex PCR; in TCRdb, only in-frame clones are kept and a portion is missing. The profile covers a few million clones, with 80% to 95% appearing a single time and 0.37% taken by the ten largest. Material for sequencing was naive CD4+ T cells from PBMCs. As for subset: CD45RA+ positively selected. The receptors originated from a man younger than 30 in good health. Some clones in this sample may be carry-over from other donors' samples.

This clone has only one observation. The chain joins TRBV11-1 to TRBJ2-1; TRBD2 agrees at 8 bases. V was clipped by 9 bases and J by 0 bases; unmatched bases: 7. From germline, CDR1 is SGHAT and CDR2 FQDESV (reference sequence). The length of the CDR3 is 15 residues. The CDR3 loop reads CASGRREVSYNEQFF. The CDR3 DNA reads as TGTGCCAGTGGCAGGCGGGAGGTCTCCTACAATGAGCAGTTCTTC. The complete variable domain, with remaining parts taken from reference TRBV11-1 and TRBJ2-1, reads EAEVAQSPRYKITEKSQAVAFWCDPISGHATLYWYRQILGQGPELLVQFQDESVVDDSQLPKDRFSAERLKGVDSTLKIQPAELGDSAMYLCASGRREVSYNEQFFGPGTRLTVL.

The V gene is TRBV18, the J gene TRBJ2-7; D uncertain. V was pared by 0 bases and J by 7 bases, with 16 bases between. This CDR3 region has 15 residues. Germline values: CDR1 KGHSH, CDR2 LQKENI. The CDR3 DNA reads as TGTGCCAGCTCACCACCGGGCTTCTTTCTGGAGGAGCAGTACTTC. It specifies CASSPPGFFLEEQYF.

The DNA for the CDR3 is TGTGCCCCGCCCGCCCGGCGGGAGCTTCTGGAGACCCAGTACTTC. It specifies CAPPARRELLETQYF. This chain connects TRBV27 to TRBJ2-5; 7 bases are a match to TRBD2. V trimming: 11 bases; J trimming: 5 bases; junction bases outside the gene matches: 17. The CDR3 length is 15 residues. Germline CDR1 is MNHEY and CDR2 is SMNVEV (reference sequence).

The V and J genes are TRBV10-3 and TRBJ1-1; 7 bases agree with TRBD1. CDR3 size: 14 residues. Germline loops: CDR1 ENHRY, CDR2 SYGVKD. The ends lost 6 bases at V and 0 bases at J; junction bases unmatched: 4. The CDR3 protein is CAISATGVNTEAFF. CDR3 bases: TGTGCCATCAGCGCCACAGGGGTGAACACTGAAGCTTTCTTT.